Sequencing of this T cell receptor (beta chain) was carried out in a study of blood T cell repertoires in COVID-19. Study-wide context: Acute-phase and convalescent COVID-19 samples originated in the United States, Italy and Spain. The cDNA or gDNA used as material had been derived from T cells, B-cell-depleted T cells, or PBMCs.

Losses at the gene ends were 2 bases for V and 4 bases for J; bases not matched to a gene: 4. The CDR3 consists of 16 residues. Germline values: CDR1 SGHNT, CDR2 YYREEE (reference sequence). In the original workflow: The authors estimated nucleated cell counts from reference gene primer amplification. Assay used: immunoSEQ multiplex PCR; TCRdb lists only in-frame clones, some missing. The D gene and trimming were derived from the DNA, and the V and J assignments and clone size from that table. There are some 140,000 clones in the sample; approximately 84% occur only once, and about a sixth lies in the top ten.

The sequencing input was peripheral blood. The source is a woman of 80 years or more with acute or convalescent COVID-19. This chain joins TRBV5-4 and TRBJ2-2; 11 bases are shared with TRBD2. CDR3 DNA sequence: TGTGCCAGCAGCTTTGTTAGCGGGAGGGGCACCGGGGAGCTGTTTTTT. Its translation is CASSFVSGRGTGELFF.